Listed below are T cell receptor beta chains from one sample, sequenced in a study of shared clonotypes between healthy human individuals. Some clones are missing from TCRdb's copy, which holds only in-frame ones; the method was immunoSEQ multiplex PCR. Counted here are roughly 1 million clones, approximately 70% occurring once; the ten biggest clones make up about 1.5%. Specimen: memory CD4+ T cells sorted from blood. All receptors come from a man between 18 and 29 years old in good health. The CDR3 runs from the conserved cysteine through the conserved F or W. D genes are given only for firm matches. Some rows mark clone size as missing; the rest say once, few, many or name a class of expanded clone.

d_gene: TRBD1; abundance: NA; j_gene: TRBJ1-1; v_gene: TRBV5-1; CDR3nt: TGCGCCAGCAGCTGGGGGGACAGGGAGGGCACTGAAGCTTTCTTT; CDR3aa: CASSWGDREGTEAFF
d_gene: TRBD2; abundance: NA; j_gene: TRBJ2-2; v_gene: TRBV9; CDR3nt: TGTGCCAGCAGCTCCCTGGTAGCGGGAGGTTCGAACACCGGGGAGCTGTTTTTT; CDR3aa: CASSSLVAGGSNTGELFF
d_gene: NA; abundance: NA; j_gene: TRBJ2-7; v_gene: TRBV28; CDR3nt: TGTGCCAGCACTCAGGGCAGGGCTAAATACGAGCAGTACTTC; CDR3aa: CASTQGRAKYEQYF
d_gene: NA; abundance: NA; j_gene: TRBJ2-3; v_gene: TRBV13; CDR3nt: TGTGCCAGCAGCTTAGTAGTCGCCCTGGGAGCAGATACGCAGTATTTT; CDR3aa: CASSLVVALGADTQYF
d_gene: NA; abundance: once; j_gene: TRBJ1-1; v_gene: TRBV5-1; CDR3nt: TGCGCCAGCAGCTTGGTGCAGGGCCTTAACACTGAAGCTTTCTTT; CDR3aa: CASSLVQGLNTEAFF
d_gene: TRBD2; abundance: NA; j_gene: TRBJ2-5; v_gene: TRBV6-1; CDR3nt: TGTGCCAGCAGTGAATTAGGACTAGGTGTTAAGACCCAGTACTTC; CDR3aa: CASSELGLGVKTQYF
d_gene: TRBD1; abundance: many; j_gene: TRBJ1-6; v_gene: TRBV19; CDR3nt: TGTGCCAGTATGACAGGGAGCTCCTATAATTCACCCCTCCACTTT; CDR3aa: CASMTGSSYNSPLHF
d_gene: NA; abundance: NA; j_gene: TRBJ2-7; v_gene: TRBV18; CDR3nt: TGTGCCAGCTCATCAACCGGGACCCAGGGCGAGCAGTACTTC; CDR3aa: CASSSTGTQGEQYF
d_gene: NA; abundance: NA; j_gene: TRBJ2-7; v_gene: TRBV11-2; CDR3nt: TGTGCCAGCAGCCCGGTCCAACGGGGCGAGCAGTACTTC; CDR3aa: CASSPVQRGEQYF
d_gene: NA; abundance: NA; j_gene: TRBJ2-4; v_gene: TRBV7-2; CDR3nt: TGTGCCAGCAGCTTACAAAACATTCAGTACTTC; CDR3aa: CASSLQNIQYF
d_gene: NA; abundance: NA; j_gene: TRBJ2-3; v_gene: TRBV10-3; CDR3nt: TGTGCCATCATGGGGGTGGGAGATACGCAGTATTTT; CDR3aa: CAIMGVGDTQYF
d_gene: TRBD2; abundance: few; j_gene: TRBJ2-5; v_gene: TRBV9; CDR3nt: TGTGCCAGCAGCGTAGGGGGACTAGCGGGAGTGGAGACCCAGTACTTC; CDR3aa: CASSVGGLAGVETQYF
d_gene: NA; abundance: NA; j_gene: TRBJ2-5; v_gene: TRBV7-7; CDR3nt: TGTGCTAGCAGCTCGGGGCGAGTCCCGGGGAGTCCCCAAGAGACCCAGTACTTC; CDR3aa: CASSSGRVPGSPQETQYF
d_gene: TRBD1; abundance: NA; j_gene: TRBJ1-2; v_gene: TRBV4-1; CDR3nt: TGCGCCAGCAGCCAAGATCGGTACGACAGGGGCGGAGGCTACACCTTC; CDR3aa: CASSQDRYDRGGGYTF
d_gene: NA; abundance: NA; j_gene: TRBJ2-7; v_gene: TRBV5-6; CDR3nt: TGTGCCAGCAGCCCCCTTGGGCTCCTCCACGAGCAGTACTTC; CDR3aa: CASSPLGLLHEQYF
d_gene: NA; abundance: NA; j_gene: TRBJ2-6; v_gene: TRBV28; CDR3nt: TGTGCCAGCAGTGGGGGAGGCTCTGGGGCCAACGTCCTGACTTTC; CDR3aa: CASSGGGSGANVLTF
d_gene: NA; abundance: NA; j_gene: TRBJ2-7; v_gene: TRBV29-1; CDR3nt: TGCAGCGTTGTTTCGGACTCCGGCTACGAGCAGTACTTC; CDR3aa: CSVVSDSGYEQYF
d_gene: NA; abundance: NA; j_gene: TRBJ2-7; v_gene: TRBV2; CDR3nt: TGTGCCAGCAGGGAGGCCTACGAGCAGTACTTC; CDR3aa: CASREAYEQYF
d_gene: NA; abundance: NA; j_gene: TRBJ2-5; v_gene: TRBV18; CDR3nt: TGTGCCAGCTCAACGTCCCATCAAGAGACCCAGTACTTC; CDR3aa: CASSTSHQETQYF
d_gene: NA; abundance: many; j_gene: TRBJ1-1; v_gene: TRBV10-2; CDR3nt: TGCGCCAGCAGTGAGGGGGGCGGACGGAACACTGAAGCTTTCTTT; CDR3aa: CASSEGGGRNTEAFF
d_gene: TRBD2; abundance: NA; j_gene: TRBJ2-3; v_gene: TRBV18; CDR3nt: TGTGCCAGCTCACTAGAGATCGGACTAGCGGGTTCTAGCACAGATACGCAGTATTTT; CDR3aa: CASSLEIGLAGSSTDTQYF
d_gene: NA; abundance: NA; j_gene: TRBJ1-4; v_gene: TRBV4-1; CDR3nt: TGCGCCAGCAGCCCCCCATTCAGGAGGGACGAAAAACTGTTTTTT; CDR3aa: CASSPPFRRDEKLFF
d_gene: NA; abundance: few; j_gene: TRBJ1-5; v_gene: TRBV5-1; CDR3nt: TGCGCCAGCAGCTTGGACAACAATCAGCCCCAGCATTTT; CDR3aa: CASSLDNNQPQHF
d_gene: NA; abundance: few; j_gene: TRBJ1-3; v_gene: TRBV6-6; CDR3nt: TGTGCCACCCAGACAGGTTCTGGAAACACCATATATTTT; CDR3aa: CATQTGSGNTIYF
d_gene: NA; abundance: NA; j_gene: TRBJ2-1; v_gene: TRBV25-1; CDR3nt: TGTGCCTCCCGCGGCCGGGAGACCTACAATGAGCAGTTCTTC; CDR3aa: CASRGRETYNEQFF
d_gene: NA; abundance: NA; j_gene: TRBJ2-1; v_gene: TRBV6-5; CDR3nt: TGTGCCAGCAGTTCGTCAGGGGTTTCCTACAATGAGCAGTTCTTC; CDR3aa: CASSSSGVSYNEQFF
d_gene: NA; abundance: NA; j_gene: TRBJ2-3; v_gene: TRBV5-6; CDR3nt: TGTGCCAGCAGCTTGCAGGCGAGATCAGATACGCAGTATTTT; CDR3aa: CASSLQARSDTQYF
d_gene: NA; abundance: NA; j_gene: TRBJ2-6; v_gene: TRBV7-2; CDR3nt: TGTGCCAGCAGCTTAGCGCTAGGCCAAGGTGGGGCCAACGTCCTGACTTTC; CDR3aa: CASSLALGQGGANVLTF
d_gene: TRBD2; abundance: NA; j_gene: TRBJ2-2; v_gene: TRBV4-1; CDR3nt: TGCGCCAGCAGCCACGGGGGCGGGAGGGCCTTGACCGGGGAGCTGTTTTTT; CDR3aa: CASSHGGGRALTGELFF
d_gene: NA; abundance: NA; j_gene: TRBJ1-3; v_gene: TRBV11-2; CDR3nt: TGTGCCAGCAGCTTAGACCTCTCTGGAAACACCATATATTTT; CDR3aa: CASSLDLSGNTIYF
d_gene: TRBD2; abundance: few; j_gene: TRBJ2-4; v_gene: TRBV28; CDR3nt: TGTGCCATCCAAGAGCGGGGGGGCGTGGCCAAAAACATTCAGTACTTC; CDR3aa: CAIQERGGVAKNIQYF
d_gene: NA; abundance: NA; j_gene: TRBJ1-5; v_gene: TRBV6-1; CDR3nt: TGTGCCAGCAGTGAGAAGGACGGCGACATGGTTAGGAATCAGCCCCAGCATTTT; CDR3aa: CASSEKDGDMVRNQPQHF
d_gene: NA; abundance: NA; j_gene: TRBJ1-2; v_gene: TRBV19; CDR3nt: TGTGCCAGTAGTCTCGGATATGGCTACACCTTC; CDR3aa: CASSLGYGYTF
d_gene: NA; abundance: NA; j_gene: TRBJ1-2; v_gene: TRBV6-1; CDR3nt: TGTGCCAGCAGTGAATGGCTCACCGGATTGGATGGCTACACCTTC; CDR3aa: CASSEWLTGLDGYTF
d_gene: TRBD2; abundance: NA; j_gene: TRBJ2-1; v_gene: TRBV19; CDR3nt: TGTGCCACCAAAGCGGGGGTTTCCTACAATGAGCAGTTCTTC; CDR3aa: CATKAGVSYNEQFF
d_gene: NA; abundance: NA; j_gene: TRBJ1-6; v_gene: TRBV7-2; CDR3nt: TGTGCCAGCAGCTTAGGGAGCAGGAGGGATTCACCCCTCCACTTT; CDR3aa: CASSLGSRRDSPLHF
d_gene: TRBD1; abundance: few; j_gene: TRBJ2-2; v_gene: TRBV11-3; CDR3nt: TGTGCCAGCAGCCGACGTGGACAGGGCGGCGGGGAGCTGTTTTTT; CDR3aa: CASSRRGQGGGELFF
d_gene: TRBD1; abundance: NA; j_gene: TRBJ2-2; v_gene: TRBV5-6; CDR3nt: TGTGCCAGCAGCTCGGGAACAGGGGTAAACACCGGGGAGCTGTTTTTT; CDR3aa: CASSSGTGVNTGELFF
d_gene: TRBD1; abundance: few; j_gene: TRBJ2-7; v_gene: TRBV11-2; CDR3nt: TGTGCCAGCACCCTTCCAGGGACAGTCAACCCCTACGAGCAGTACTTC; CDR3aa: CASTLPGTVNPYEQYF
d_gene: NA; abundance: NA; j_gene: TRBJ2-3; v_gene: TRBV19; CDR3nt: TGTGCCAGTAAAGAGCGACTGAGCACAGATACGCAGTATTTT; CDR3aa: CASKERLSTDTQYF
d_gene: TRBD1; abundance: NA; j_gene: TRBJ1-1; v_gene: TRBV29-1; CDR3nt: TGCAGCGTTAGGGAGACAGGGATTGGCACTGAAGCTTTCTTT; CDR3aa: CSVRETGIGTEAFF
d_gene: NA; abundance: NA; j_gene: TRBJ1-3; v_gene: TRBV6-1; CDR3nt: TGTGCCAGCAGTGACGGCAGGCCCCGTACAAACACCATATATTTT; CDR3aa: CASSDGRPRTNTIYF
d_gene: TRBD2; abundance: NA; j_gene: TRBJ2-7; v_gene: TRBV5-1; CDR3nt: TGCGCCAGCAGCTTGACTAGCGGGGGTTACGAGCAGTACTTC; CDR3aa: CASSLTSGGYEQYF
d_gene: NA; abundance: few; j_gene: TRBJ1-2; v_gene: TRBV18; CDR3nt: TGTGCCAGCTCACCACGGAACGGGACACCCCTGAGAAATTTCACTAACTATGGCTACACCTTC; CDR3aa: CASSPRNGTPLRNFTNYGYTF
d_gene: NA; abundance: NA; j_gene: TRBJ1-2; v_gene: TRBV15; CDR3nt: TGTGCCACCAGCAGAGATTTTAGTCCAGAGACCTACACCTTC; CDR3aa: CATSRDFSPETYTF
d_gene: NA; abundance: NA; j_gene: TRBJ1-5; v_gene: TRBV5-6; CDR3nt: TGTGCCAGCAGCTTGGGGTTTCGGCGTGATCAGCCCCAGCATTTT; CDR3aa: CASSLGFRRDQPQHF
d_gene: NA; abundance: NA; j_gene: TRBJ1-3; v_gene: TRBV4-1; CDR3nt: TGCGCCAGCAGCCAGGGGCGGGTTTCTGGAAACACCATATATTTT; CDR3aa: CASSQGRVSGNTIYF
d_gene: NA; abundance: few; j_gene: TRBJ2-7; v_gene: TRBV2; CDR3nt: TGTGCCACCTTGGACCGGACGATCTCCTACGAGCAGTACTTC; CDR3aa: CATLDRTISYEQYF
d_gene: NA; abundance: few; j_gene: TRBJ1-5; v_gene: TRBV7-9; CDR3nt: TGTGCCAGCAGCCCCCAGAGCCAGCAGCCCCAGCATTTT; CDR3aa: CASSPQSQQPQHF
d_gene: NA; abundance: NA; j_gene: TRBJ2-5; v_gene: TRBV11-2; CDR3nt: TGTGCCAGCACCTGGGGGACAAGCCCCCGAGAGACCCAGTACTTC; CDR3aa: CASTWGTSPRETQYF
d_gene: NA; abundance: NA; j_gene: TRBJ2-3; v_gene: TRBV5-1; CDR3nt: TGCGCCAGCAGGCCAGGCGCCCCCCAGGGTACGCAGTATTTT; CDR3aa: CASRPGAPQGTQYF
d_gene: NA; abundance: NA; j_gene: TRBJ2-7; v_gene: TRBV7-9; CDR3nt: TGTGCCAGCAGCGTCGGGCCTTCCTTCGCTTCAGAGCAGTACTTC; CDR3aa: CASSVGPSFASEQYF
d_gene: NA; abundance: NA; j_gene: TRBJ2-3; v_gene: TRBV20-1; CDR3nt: TGCAGTGTCCGGGCAGATACGCAGTATTTT; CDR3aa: CSVRADTQYF
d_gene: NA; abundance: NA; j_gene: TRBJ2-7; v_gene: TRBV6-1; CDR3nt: TGTGCCAGCAGTAGACCCGGGACAAACTACGAGCAGTACTTC; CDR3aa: CASSRPGTNYEQYF
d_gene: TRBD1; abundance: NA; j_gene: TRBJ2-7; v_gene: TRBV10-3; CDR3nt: TGCGCCATCGCCGATGGGACAGCAACCTTTTACGAGCAGTACTTC; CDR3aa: CAIADGTATFYEQYF